This TCR beta chain was observed in a study of blood T cell repertoires in COVID-19. Clinical history reported by participants formed the basis on which cohorts were assigned. Authors' methods: Reference gene primer amplification in the assay estimated nucleated cell counts. Profiled with immunoSEQ multiplex PCR; TCRdb holds only in-frame clones, not every one. The DNA was the basis for D and trimming; V, J and clone size are from that table. The sample includes roughly 400,000 clones, 75% to 90% seen only once; the top ten take 1% to 1.3%. The CDR3 is 13 amino acids. V lost 6 bases and J 2 bases, leaving 10 bases between the germline ends.

Sequencing input: PBMCs or T cells enriched from blood (not recorded which). This clonotype was sampled from a young man who had recovered from COVID-19. This chain joins TRBV12-3 or TRBV12-4 and TRBJ1-1; the D is unclear. For the CDR3, the DNA is TGTGCCAGCAGATGGACGGGAAACACTGAAGCTTTCTTT. Protein product: CASRWTGNTEAFF.